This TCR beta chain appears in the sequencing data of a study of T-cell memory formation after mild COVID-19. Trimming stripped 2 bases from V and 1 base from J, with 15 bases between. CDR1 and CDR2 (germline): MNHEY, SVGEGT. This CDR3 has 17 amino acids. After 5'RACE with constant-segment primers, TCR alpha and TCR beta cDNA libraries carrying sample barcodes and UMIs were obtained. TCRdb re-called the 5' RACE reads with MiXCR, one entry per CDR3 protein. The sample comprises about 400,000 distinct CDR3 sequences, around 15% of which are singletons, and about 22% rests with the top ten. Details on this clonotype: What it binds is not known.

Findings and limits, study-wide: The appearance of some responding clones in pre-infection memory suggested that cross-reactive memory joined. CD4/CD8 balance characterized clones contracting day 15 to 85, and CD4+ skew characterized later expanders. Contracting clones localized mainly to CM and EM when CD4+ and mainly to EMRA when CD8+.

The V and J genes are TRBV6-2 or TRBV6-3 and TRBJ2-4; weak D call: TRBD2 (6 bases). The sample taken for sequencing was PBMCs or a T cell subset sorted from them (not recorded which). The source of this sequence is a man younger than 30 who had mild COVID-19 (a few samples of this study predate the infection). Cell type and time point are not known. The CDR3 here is CASSYGPGVWAKNIQYF. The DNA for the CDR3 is TGTGCCAGCAGTTACGGTCCGGGGGTCTGGGCCAAAAACATTCAGTACTTC.